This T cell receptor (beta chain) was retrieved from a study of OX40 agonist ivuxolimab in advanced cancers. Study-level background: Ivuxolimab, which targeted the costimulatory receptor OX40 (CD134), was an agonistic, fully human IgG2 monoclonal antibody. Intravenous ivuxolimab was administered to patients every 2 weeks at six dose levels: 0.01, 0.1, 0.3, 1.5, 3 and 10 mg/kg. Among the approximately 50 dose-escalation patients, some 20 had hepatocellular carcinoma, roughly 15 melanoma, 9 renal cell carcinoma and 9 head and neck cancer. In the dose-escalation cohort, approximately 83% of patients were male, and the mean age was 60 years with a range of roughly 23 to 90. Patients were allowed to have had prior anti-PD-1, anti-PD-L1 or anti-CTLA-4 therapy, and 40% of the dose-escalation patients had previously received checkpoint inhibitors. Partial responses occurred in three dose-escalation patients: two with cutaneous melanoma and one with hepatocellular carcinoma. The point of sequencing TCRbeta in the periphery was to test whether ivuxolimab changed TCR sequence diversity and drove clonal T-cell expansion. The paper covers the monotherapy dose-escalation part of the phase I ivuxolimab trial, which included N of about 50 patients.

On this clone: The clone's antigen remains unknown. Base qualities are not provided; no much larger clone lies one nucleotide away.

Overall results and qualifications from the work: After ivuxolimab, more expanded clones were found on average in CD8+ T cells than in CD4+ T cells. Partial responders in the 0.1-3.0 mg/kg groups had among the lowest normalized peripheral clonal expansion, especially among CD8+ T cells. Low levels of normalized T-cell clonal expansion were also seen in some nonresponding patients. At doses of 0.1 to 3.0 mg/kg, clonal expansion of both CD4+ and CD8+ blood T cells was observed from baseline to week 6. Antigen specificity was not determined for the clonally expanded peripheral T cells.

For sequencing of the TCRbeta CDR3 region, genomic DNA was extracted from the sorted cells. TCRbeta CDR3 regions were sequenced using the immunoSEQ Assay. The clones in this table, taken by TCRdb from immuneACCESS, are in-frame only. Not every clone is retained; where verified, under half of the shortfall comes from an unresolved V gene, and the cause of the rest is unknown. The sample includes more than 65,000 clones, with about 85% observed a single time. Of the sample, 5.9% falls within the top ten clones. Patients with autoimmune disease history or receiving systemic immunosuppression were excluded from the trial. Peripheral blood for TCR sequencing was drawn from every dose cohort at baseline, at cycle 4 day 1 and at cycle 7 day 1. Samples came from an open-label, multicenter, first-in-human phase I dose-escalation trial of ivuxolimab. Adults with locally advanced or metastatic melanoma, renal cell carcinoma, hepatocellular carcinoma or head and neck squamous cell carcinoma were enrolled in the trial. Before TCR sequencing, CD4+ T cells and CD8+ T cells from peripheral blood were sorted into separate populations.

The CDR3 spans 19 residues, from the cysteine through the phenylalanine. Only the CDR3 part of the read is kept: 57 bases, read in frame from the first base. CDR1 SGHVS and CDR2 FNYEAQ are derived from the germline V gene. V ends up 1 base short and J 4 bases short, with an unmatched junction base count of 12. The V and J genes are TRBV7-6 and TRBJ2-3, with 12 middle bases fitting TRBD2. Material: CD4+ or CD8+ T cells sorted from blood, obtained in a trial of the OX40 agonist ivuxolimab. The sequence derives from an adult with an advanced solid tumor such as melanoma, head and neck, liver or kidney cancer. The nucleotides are TGTGCCAGCAGCTTAGGGCCCCCTAGCGGGGGGGTCGGTGCAGATACGCAGTATTTT. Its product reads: CASSLGPPSGGVGADTQYF.